The present entry profiles one T cell receptor beta chain with its context. The clone's antigen remains unknown. Qualities for individual bases were not recorded, and no much larger clone is one base off. These data belong to a study of T cell changes during pregnancy in multiple sclerosis (dated 2019 in TCRdb). The study in broad terms: The study looked at changes in the T cell repertoire across pregnancy in women with multiple sclerosis.

CDR1 is given as LGHNA and CDR2 as YNFKEQ, both from the germline V gene. The CDR3 runs 11 amino acids, cysteine and phenylalanine included. Only CDR3 DNA is held: 33 bases, read in frame from base 1. Relative to germline, V is 8 bases shorter and J is 2 bases shorter, with 6 bases between their ends. Library preparation used the immunoSEQ multiplex PCR assay. TCRdb mirrors the immuneACCESS table, restricted to in-frame sequences. Some clones are absent from its copies; in checked studies, under half trace to an unresolved V gene, and the reason for the others is unknown. Recorded for this sample are 40,000 or so clones; about 90% of them occurred a single time. Of the sample, roughly 29% is held by the ten largest clones.

The sequenced sample was CD8+ T cells from peripheral blood mononuclear cells, obtained before pregnancy. The chain uses TRBV4-2 and TRBJ1-2; no D gene is confidently identified. This clonotype was sampled from a female donor with multiple sclerosis, enrolled in a pregnancy study. The CDR3 region has the sequence CASAGNYGYTF. The nucleotide sequence reads TGTGCCAGCGCGGGGAACTATGGCTACACCTTC.